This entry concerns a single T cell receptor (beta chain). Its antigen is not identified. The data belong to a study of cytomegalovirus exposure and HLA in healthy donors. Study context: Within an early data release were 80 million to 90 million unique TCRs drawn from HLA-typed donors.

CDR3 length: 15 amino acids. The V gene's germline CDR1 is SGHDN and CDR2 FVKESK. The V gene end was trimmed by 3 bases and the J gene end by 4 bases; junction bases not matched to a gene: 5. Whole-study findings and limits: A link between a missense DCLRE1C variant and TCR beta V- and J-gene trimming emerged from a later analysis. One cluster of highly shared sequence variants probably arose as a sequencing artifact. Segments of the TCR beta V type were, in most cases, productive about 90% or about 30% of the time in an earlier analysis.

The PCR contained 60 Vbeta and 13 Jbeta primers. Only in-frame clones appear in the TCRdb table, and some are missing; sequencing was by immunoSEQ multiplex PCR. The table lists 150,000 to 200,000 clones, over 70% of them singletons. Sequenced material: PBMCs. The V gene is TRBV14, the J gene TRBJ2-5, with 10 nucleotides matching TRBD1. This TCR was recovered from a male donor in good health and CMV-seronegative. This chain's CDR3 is CASSHHRDRGETQYF. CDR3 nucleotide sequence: TGTGCCAGCAGCCATCACCGGGACAGGGGAGAGACCCAGTACTTC.